This T cell receptor (beta chain) emerged from a study of blood T cell repertoires in COVID-19. Profiled with immunoSEQ multiplex PCR; TCRdb holds only in-frame clones, not every one. The sample holds approximately 260,000 clones, nearly 90% seen once. Germline trimming cut 7 bases from V and 3 bases from J; bases unmatched to any gene: 1. The CDR3 is made up of 12 amino acids. Germline CDR1 SGHRS, CDR2 YFSETQ. J is TRBJ1-1 and V is TRBV5-1; 9 positions match TRBD1. Sequences were obtained from peripheral blood. The TCR was taken from a woman in her thirties or forties who had recovered from COVID-19. CDR3 sequence (DNA): TGCGCCAGCGGGACAGGGTACACTGAAGCTTTCTTT. Amino acids: CASGTGYTEAFF.